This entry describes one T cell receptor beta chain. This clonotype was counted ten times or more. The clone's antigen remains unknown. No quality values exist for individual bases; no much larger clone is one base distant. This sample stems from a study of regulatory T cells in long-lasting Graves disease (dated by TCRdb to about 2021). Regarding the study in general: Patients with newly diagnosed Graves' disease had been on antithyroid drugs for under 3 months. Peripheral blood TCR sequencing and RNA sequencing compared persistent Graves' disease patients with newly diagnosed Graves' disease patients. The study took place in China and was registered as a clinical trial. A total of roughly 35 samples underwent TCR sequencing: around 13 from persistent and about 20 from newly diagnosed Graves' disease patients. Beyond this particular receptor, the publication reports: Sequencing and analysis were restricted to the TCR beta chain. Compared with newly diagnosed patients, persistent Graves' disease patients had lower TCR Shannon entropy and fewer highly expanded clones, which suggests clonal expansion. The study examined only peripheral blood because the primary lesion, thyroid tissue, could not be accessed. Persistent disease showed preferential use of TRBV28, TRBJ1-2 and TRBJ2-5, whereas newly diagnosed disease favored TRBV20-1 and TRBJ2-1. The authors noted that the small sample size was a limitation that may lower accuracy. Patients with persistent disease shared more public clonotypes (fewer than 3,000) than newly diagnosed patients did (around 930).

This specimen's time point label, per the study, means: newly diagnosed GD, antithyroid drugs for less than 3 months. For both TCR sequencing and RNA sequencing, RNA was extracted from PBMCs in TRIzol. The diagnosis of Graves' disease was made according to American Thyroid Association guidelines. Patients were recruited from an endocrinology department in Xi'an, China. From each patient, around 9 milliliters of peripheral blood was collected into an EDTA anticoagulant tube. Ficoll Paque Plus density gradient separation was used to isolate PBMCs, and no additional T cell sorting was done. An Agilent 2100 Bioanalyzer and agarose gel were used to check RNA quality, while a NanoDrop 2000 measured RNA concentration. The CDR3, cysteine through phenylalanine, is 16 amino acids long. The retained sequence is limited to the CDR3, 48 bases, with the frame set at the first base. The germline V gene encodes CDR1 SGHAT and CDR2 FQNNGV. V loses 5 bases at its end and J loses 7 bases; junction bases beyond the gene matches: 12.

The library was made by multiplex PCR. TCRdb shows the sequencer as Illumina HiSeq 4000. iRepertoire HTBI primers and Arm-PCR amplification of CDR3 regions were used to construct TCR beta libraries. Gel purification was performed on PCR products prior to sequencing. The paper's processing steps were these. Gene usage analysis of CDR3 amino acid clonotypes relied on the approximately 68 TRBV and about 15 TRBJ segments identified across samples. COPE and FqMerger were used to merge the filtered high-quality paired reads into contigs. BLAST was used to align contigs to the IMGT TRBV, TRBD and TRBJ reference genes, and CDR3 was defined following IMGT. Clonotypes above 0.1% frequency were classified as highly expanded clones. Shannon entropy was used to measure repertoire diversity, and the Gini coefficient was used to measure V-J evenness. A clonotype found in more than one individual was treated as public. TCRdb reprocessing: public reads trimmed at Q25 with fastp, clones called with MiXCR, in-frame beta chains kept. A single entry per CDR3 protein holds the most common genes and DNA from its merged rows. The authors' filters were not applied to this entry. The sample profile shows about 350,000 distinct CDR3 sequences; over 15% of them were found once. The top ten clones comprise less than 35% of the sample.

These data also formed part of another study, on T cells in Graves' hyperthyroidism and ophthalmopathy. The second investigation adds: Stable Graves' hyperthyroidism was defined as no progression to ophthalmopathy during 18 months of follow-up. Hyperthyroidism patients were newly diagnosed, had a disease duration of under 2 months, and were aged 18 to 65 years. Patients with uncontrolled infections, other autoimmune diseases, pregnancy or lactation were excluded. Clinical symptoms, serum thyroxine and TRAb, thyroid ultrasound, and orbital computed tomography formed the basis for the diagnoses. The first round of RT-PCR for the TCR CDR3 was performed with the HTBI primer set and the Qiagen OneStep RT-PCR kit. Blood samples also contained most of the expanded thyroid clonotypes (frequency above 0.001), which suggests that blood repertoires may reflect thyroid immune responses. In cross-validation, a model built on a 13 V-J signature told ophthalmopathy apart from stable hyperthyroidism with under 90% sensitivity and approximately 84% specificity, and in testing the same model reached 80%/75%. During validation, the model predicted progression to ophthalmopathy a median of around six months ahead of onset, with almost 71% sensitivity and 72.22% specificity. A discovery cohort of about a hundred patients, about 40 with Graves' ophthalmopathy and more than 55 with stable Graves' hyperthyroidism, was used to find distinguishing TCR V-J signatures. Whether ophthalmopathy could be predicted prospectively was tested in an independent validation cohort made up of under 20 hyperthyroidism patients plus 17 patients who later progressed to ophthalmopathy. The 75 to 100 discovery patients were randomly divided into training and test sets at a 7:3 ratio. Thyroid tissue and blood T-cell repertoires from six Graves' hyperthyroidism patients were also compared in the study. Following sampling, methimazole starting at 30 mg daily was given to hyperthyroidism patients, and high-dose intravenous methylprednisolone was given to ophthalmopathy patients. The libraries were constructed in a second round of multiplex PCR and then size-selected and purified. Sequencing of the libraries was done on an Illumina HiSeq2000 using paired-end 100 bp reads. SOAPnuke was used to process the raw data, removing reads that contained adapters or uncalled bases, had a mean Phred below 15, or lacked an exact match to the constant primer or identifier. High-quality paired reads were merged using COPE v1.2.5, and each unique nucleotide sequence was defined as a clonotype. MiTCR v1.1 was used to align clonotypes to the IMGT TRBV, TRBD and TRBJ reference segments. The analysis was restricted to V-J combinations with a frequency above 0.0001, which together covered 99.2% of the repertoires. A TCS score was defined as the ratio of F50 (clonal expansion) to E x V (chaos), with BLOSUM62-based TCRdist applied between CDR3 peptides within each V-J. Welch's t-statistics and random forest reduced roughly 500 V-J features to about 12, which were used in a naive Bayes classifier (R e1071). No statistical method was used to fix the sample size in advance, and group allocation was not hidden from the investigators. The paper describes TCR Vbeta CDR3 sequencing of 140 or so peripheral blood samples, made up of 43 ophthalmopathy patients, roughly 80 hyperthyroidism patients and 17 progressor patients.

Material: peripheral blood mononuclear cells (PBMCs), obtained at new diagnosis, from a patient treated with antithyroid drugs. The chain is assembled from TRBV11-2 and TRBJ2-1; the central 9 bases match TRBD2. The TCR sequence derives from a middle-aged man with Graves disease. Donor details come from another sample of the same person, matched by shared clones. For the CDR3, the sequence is CASSRLSSGALNEQFF. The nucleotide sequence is TGTGCCAGCAGCCGTTTATCTAGCGGGGCACTTAATGAGCAGTTCTTC.